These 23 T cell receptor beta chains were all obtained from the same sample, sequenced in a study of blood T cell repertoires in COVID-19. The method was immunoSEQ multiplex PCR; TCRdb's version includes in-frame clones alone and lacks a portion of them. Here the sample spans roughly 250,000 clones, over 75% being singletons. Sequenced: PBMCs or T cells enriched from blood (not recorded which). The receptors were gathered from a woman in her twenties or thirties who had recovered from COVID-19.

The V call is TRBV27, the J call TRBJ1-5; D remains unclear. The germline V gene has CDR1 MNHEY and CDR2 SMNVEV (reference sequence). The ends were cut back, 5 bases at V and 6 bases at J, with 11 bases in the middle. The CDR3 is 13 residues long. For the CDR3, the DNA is TGTGCCAGCAGTAGCGAGGTGACTCAGCCCCAGCATTTT. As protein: CASSSEVTQPQHF.

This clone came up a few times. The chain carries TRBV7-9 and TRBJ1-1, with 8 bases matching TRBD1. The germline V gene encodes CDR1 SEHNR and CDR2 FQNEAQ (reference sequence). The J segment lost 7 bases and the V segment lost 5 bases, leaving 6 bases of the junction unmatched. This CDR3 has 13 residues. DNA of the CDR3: TGTGCCAGCAGCAAGACAGGGGTCGATGAAGCTTTCTTT. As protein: CASSKTGVDEAFF.

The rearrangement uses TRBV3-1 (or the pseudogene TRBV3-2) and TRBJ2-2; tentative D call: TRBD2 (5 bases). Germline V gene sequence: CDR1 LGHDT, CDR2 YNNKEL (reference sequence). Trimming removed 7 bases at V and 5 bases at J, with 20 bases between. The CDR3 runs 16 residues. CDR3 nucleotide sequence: TGTGCCAGCAACGAGGTGAGGGCCTCTGGAACCGGGGAGCTGTTTTTT. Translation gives CASNEVRASGTGELFF.

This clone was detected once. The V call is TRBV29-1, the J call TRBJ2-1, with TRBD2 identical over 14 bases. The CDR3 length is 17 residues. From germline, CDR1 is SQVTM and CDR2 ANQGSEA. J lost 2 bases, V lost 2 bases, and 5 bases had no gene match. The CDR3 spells CSVEKGTSGGTYNEQFF. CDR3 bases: TGCAGCGTTGAAAAAGGGACTAGCGGGGGCACCTACAATGAGCAGTTCTTC.

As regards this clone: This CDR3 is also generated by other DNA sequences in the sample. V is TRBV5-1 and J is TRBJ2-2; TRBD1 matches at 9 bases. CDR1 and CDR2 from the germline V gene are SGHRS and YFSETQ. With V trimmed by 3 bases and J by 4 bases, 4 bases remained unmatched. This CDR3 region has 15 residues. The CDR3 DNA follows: TGCGCCAGCAGCTGGGGACAGGGAGGCACCGGGGAGCTGTTTTTT. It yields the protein CASSWGQGGTGELFF.

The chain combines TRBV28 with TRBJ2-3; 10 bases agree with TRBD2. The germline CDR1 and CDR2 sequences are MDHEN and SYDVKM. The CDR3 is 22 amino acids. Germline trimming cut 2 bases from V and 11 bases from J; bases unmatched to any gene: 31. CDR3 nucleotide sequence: TGTGCCAGCAGTTTAGCTAGCGGGGGCTCCTATTGGGCCTCCAGACCCCCCCTCGAGCAGTATTTT. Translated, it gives CASSLASGGSYWASRPPLEQYF.

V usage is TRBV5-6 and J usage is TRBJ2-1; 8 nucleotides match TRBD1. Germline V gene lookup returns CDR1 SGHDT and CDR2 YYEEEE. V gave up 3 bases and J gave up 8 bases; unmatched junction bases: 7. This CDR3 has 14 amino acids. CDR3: CASSSGGSVYEQFF. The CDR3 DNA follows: TGTGCCAGCAGCTCAGGGGGCTCAGTCTATGAGCAGTTCTTC. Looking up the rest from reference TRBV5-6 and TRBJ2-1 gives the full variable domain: DAGVTQSPTHLIKTRGQQVTLRCSPKSGHDTVSWYQQALGQGPQFIFQYYEEEERQRGNFPDRFSGHQFPNYSSELNVNALLLGDSALYLCASSSGGSVYEQFFGPGTRLTVL.

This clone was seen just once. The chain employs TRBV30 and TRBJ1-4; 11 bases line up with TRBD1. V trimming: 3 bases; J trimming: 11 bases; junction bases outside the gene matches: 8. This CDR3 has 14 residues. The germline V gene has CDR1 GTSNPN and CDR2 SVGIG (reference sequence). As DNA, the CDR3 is TGTGCCTGGAGGACAGGGACAGGGGGAAGGAAACTGTTTTTT. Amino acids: CAWRTGTGGRKLFF.

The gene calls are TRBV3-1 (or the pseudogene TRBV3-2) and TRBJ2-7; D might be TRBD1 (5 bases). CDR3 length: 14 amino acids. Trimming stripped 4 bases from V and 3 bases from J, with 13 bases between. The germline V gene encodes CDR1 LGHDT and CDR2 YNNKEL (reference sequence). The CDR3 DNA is TGTGCCAGCAGCCGAACAGGTGAAAGCTACGAGCAGTACTTC. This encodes CASSRTGESYEQYF.

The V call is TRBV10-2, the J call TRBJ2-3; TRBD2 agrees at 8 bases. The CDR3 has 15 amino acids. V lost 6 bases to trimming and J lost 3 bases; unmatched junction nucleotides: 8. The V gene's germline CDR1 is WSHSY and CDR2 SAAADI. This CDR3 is CASRAGIAGTDTQYF. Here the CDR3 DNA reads TGCGCCAGCAGGGCGGGAATAGCGGGGACAGATACGCAGTATTTT.

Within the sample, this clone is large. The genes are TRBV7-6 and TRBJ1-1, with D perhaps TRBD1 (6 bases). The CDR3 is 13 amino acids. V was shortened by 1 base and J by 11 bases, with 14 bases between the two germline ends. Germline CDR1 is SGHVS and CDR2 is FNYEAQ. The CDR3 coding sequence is TGTGCCAGCAGCTTAGGAGGGGGTAGAGAGGCTTTCTTT. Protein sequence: CASSLGGGREAFF. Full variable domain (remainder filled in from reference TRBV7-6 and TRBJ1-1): GAGVSQSPRYKVTKRGQDVALRCDPISGHVSLYWYRQALGQGPEFLTYFNYEAQQDKSGLPNDRFSAERPEGSISTLTIQRTEQRDSAMYRCASSLGGGREAFFGQGTRLTVV.

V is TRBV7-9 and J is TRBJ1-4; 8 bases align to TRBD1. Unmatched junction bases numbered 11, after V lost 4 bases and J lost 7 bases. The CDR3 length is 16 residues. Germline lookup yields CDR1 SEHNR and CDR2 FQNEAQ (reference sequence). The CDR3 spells CASSSQDRERGEKLFF. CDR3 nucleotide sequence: TGTGCCAGCAGCTCTCAGGACAGGGAGAGAGGTGAAAAACTGTTTTTT. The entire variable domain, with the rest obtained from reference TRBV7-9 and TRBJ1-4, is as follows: DTGVSQNPRHKITKRGQNVTFRCDPISEHNRLYWYRQTLGQGPEFLTYFQNEAQLEKSRLLSDRFSAERPKGSFSTLEIQRTEQGDSAMYLCASSSQDRERGEKLFFGSGTQLSVL.

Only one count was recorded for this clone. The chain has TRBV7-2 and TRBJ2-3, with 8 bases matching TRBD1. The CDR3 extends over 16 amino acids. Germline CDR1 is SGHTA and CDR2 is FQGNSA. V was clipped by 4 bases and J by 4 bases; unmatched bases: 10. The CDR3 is CASSSPRGRLADTQYF. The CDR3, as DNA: TGTGCCAGCAGCTCCCCCAGGGGGCGCTTGGCAGATACGCAGTATTTT.

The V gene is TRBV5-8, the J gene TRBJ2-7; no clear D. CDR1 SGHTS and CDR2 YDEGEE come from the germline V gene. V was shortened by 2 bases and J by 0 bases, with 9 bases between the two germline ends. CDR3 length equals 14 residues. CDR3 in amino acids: CASSFGGSSYEQYF. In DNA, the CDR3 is TGTGCCAGCAGCTTCGGCGGTAGCTCCTACGAGCAGTACTTC.

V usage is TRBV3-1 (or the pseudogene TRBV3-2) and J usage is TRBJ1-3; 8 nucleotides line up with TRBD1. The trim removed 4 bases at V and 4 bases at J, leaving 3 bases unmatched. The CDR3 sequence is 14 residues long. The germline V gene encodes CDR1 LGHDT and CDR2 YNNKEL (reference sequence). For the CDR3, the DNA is TGTGCCAGCAGCCCACAGGGGGTAGGAAACACCATATATTTT. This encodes CASSPQGVGNTIYF.

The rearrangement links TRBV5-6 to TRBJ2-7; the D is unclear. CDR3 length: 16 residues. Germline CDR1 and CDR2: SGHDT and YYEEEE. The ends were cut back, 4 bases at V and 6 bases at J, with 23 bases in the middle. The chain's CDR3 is CASSEYNTAGRGEQYF. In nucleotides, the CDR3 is TGTGCCAGCAGCGAATACAACACGGCAGGTCGTGGCGAGCAGTACTTC.

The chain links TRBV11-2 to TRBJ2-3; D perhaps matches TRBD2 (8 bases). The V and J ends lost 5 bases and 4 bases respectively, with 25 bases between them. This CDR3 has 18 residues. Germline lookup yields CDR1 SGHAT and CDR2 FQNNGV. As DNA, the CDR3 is TGTGCCAGCAGCAAAAGGGGGCTAGCGGGTCTCAGGTCAGATACGCAGTATTTT. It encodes CASSKRGLAGLRSDTQYF.

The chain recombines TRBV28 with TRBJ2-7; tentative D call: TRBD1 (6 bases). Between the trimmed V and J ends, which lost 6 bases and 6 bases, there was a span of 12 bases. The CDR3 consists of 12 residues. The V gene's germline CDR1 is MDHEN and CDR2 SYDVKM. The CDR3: CASRPGHLEQYF. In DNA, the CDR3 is TGTGCCAGCAGACCGGGACACCTCGAGCAGTACTTC.

CDR3 nucleotides: TGTGCCAGTAGTTCCGAGCTAGCGGGAGGTCTAAATGAGCAGTTCTTC. It is translated as CASSSELAGGLNEQFF. The chain has TRBV19 and TRBJ2-1; 11 nucleotides agree with TRBD2. V lost 5 bases and J lost 7; bases outside the gene matches: 10. The CDR3 has 16 residues. Germline loops: CDR1 LNHDA, CDR2 SQIVND (reference sequence).

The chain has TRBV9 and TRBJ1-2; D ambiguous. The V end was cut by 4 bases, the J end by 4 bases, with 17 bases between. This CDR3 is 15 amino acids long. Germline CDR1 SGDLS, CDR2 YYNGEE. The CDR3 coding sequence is TGTGCCAGCAGCCCCGAGACATCCCTGGGCTATGGCTACACCTTC. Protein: CASSPETSLGYGYTF.

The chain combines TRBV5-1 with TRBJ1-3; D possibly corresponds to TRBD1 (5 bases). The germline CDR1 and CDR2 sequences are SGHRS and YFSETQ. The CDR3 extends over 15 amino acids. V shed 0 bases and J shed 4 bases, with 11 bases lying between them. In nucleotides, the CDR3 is TGCGCCAGCAGCTTGGAGGGCGACAGCGGAAACACCATATATTTT. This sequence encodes CASSLEGDSGNTIYF.

Here the CDR3 DNA reads TGTGCCAGCAGACCAGGGACAGGGTTGTATGAAAAACTGTTTTTT. Amino acid sequence: CASRPGTGLYEKLFF. The J gene is TRBJ1-4, the V gene TRBV28, with 9 bases fitting TRBD1. CDR3 length: 15 residues. Per germline, CDR1 MDHEN and CDR2 SYDVKM. V gave up 6 bases and J gave up 6 bases; unmatched junction bases: 8.

The CDR3 protein is CASIRETQYF. In DNA form, the CDR3 reads TGCGCCAGCATCCGAGAGACCCAGTACTTC. This rearrangement joins TRBV5-1 to TRBJ2-5; no firm D call. This CDR3 comprises 10 residues. The ends were cut back, 6 bases at V and 4 bases at J, with 4 bases in the middle. Per the germline V gene, CDR1 is SGHRS and CDR2 is YFSETQ.